A few counts support the clone carrying this T cell receptor (beta chain). The data stem from a study of blood T cell repertoires in COVID-19. CDR1 and CDR2 from the germline V gene are SQVTM and ANQGSEA. This CDR3 contains 14 residues. Trimming cost V 1 base and J 8 bases, with 17 bases left between them. This table comes from immunoSEQ multiplex PCR, and its TCRdb copy is limited to in-frame clones, with some not included. The sample holds 190,000 or so clones; about three quarters are singletons and the top ten take roughly 12%. Sample: peripheral blood. The clonotype comes from a woman older than 75 with COVID-19, enrolled during active disease. V gene TRBV29-1 combines with J gene TRBJ1-1; possible D gene TRBD1, 5 bases. For the CDR3, the DNA is TGCAGCGTTGAAGTTCTTATCGGGACTCAGGAAGCTTTCTTT. It encodes CSVEVLIGTQEAFF.